Listed here is a single TCR beta chain. The antigen remains undetermined. These data belong to a study of graft-versus-host responses after intestinal transplantation. Study overall: Once they had received anti-thymocyte globulin induction, all recipients took tacrolimus and steroids for 2 to 4 years. General study findings and limits: Peak circulating GvH clone levels were associated with early post-transplant HvG declines.

The V gene's germline CDR1 is MNHEY and CDR2 SVGAGI. V was clipped by 6 bases and J by 3 bases, with 9 bases between them. The CDR3 contains 12 residues. The table came from immunoSEQ multiplex PCR; TCRdb's copy has only in-frame clones and leaves some out. The data hold 98,000 or so clones, with about 90% observed a single time. The chain recombines TRBV6-5 with TRBJ2-7, with TRBD1 as a possible D gene (6 bases). The sequencing here drew on unstimulated CD4+ T cells sorted from spleen or lymph node cells, taken before intestinal transplant. This clonotype was sampled from a human donor who received an intestinal transplant. CDR3 bases: TGTGCCAGCAGGCCGACAGGCTACGAGCAGTACTTC. Amino acids: CASRPTGYEQYF.